The T cell receptor beta chain under discussion was sequenced for a study of blood T cell repertoires in COVID-19. The wider study: T cells, B-cell-depleted T cells, or PBMCs provided the cDNA or gDNA that served as material.

Germline V gene sequence: CDR1 LGHDT, CDR2 YNNKEL (reference sequence). V was shortened by 4 bases and J by 1 base, with 7 bases between the two germline ends. The CDR3 contains 14 residues. Only one count was recorded for this clone. Here immunoSEQ multiplex PCR was the method, and the copy in TCRdb shows in-frame clones only, minus some. The sample lists under 300,000 clones; 85% were seen once. The chain is built from TRBV3-1 (or the pseudogene TRBV3-2) and TRBJ1-4, with a tentative D call TRBD1 (6 bases). The source of this sequence is a human donor in a cohort sampled during active COVID-19. The sample comprised peripheral blood. CDR3 protein: CASSLQGTNEKLFF. The CDR3 DNA reads as TGTGCCAGCAGCCTACAGGGAACTAATGAAAAACTGTTTTTT.